This T cell receptor (beta chain) was captured by sequencing in a study of neurological immune-mediated disorders. Study-wide points: The highest TCR clonal expansion occurred in HTLV-1-associated myelopathy; multiple sclerosis fell below healthy controls.

The unsorted libraries originated from 2 million PBMCs that had been stored at -80 C. There are many counts of this clonotype. Antigen specificity is unknown. In germline, CDR1 is SQVTM, CDR2 ANQGSEA. This CDR3 is 13 amino acids long. Trimming took 3 bases from V and 4 from J, leaving 12 bases between them. 5'RACE with 10-nucleotide random UMIs produced the cDNA. Each CDR3 protein gets one entry after TCRdb re-called the 5' RACE reads with MiXCR. The sample records tens of thousands of distinct CDR3 sequences, about 9.4% being singletons. The sequence derives from a man in his forties in good health. The rearrangement links TRBV29-1 to TRBJ1-2; the D gene is possibly TRBD1 (5 bases). Material: PBMCs. Here the CDR3 DNA reads TGCAGCGTTGAGGGCAGGGCTGGCTATGGCTACACCTTC. It is translated as CSVEGRAGYGYTF.